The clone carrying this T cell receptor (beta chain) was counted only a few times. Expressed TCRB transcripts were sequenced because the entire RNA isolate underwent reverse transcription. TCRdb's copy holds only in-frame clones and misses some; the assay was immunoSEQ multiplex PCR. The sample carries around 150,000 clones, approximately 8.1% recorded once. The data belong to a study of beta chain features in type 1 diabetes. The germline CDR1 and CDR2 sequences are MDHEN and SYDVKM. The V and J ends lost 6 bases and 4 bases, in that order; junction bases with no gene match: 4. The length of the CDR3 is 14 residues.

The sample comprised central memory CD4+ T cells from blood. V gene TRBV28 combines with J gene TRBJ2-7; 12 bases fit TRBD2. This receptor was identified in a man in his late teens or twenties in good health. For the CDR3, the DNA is TGTGCCAGCAGAAAAACTAGCGGGAGGTACGAGCAGTACTTC. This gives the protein CASRKTSGRYEQYF.